These 8 T cell receptor beta chains came from one sample sequenced in a study of control samples from healthy donors and cancer patients (dated by TCRdb to between 2020 and 2021). The library was prepared using the immunoSEQ multiplex PCR assay. Held by TCRdb, this immuneACCESS table contains in-frame sequences only and omits some clones. Under half of the omission traces to an unresolved V gene where checked; the cause of the rest is unknown. The sample table contains more than 50,000 clones; only one count was recorded for 75% to 85% of them. The ten largest clonotypes hold over 4.5% of the sample. Sequenced input: blood. These receptors all come from a man aged 40-49 years in good health.

A few counts support this clone. V usage is TRBV4-2 and J usage is TRBJ2-7, with 8 bases aligning to TRBD2. V was pared by 0 bases and J by 6 bases, with 13 bases of the junction left unmatched. This CDR3 has 17 amino acids. Looked up from germline, CDR1 is LGHNA and CDR2 is YNFKEQ. The CDR3 is CASSQDPGSGTVGEQYF. The CDR3 coding sequence is TGTGCCAGCAGCCAAGATCCTGGTAGCGGGACCGTAGGCGAGCAGTACTTC.

The chain combines TRBV4-1 with TRBJ2-1; D gene ambiguous. V lost 2 bases and J 1 base, leaving 15 bases between the germline ends. This CDR3 has 17 residues. Germline values: CDR1 MGHRA, CDR2 YSYEKL. The CDR3 region has the DNA TGCGCCAGCAGCCAACCCCTAGGCCCTAGGTCCTACAATGAGCAGTTCTTC. Translation: CASSQPLGPRSYNEQFF.

The genes are TRBV7-8 and TRBJ2-6; TRBD1 aligns across 8 bases. With 3 bases clipped from V and 2 bases from J, the junction kept 3 bases outside the gene matches. Germline assignment: CDR1 SGHVS and CDR2 FQNEAQ. CDR3 length: 16 residues. The CDR3 spells CASSFDRGTGANVLTF. The DNA for the CDR3 is TGTGCCAGCAGCTTCGACAGGGGAACTGGGGCCAACGTCCTGACTTTC.

The chain joins TRBV6-4 to TRBJ1-5, with D possibly TRBD1 on 5 matching bases. The ends were cut back, 5 bases at V and 7 bases at J, with 24 bases in the middle. Germline CDR1 and CDR2: MRHNA and SNTAGT. This CDR3 contains 17 residues. In nucleotides, the CDR3 is TGTGCCAGCAGTCATCGGGGCCTGAGAGGGACGCACCAGCCCCAGCATTTT. Translating it yields CASSHRGLRGTHQPQHF.

The chain couples TRBV10-1 to TRBJ1-4; D is undetermined. V was shortened by 2 bases and J by 6 bases, with 19 bases between the two germline ends. The CDR3 totals 17 residues. CDR1 and CDR2 from the germline V gene are WNHNN and SYGVQD (reference sequence). CDR3 nucleotides: TGCGCCAGCAGTGAGACGGATCTCGGGCTCGGGGATGAAAAACTGTTTTTT. Amino acids: CASSETDLGLGDEKLFF.

The chain has TRBV21-1 and TRBJ1-5. TRBV21-1 is flagged as a pseudogene. The CDR3 extends over 15 amino acids. The CDR3 sequence: CASSKVGGSNQPQHF. The CDR3 DNA is TGTGCCAGCAGCAAAGTTGGAGGTAGCAATCAGCCCCAGCATTTT.

The rearrangement joins TRBV7-9 to TRBJ1-1; possibly TRBD1 for D (6 bases). CDR3 length equals 13 residues. Looked up from germline, CDR1 is SEHNR and CDR2 is FQNEAQ (reference sequence). Trimming left V 5 bases short and J 10 bases short, with 17 bases between. CDR3 bases: TGTGCCAGCAGCCCCGCCTACAGGGTCCCAGCTTTCTTT. This sequence encodes CASSPAYRVPAFF.

This sequence joins TRBV27 and TRBJ1-2; D is ambiguous. CDR1 is MNHEY and CDR2 is SMNVEV in the germline V gene (reference sequence). V was trimmed by 0 bases and J by 0 bases, leaving 8 bases between them. This CDR3 has 15 amino acids. DNA for the CDR3: TGTGCCAGCAGTTTATCGTACAGCTCTAACTATGGCTACACCTTC. Encoded protein: CASSLSYSSNYGYTF.